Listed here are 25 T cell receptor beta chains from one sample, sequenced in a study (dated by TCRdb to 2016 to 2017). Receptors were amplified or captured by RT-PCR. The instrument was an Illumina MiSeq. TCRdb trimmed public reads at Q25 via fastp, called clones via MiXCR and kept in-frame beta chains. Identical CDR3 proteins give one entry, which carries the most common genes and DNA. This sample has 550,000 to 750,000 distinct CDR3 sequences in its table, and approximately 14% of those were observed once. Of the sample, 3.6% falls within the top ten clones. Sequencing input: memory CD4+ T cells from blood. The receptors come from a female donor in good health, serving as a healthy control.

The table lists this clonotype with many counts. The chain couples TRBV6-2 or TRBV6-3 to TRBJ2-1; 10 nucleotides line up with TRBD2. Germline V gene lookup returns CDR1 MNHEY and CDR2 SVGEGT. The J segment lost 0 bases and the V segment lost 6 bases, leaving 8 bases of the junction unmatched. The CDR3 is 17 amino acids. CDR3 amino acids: CASRPGTSESSYNEQFF. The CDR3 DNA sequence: TGTGCCAGCAGACCAGGGACTAGCGAGAGCTCCTACAATGAGCAGTTCTTC.

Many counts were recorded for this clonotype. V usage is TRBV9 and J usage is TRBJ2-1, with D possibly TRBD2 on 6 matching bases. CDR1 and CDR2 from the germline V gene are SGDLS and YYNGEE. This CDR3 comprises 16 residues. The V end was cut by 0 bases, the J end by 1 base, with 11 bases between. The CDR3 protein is CASSVVSRGSYNEQFF. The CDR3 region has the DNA TGTGCCAGCAGCGTAGTTTCACGGGGGTCCTACAATGAGCAGTTCTTC.

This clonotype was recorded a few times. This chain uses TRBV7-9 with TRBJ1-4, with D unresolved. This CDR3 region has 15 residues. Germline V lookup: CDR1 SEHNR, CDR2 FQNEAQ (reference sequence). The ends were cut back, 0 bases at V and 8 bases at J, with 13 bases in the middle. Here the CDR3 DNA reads TGTGCCAGCAGCTTAGCGAGGGCAGCCGAAGAAAAACTGTTTTTT. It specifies CASSLARAAEEKLFF.

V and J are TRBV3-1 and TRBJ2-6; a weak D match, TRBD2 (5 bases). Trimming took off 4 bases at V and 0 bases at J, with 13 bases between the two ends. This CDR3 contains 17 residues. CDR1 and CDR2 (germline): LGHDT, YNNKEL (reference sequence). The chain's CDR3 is CASSRGSRFSGANVLTF. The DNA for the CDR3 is TGTGCCAGCAGCCGAGGGAGCAGGTTCTCTGGGGCCAACGTCCTGACTTTC.

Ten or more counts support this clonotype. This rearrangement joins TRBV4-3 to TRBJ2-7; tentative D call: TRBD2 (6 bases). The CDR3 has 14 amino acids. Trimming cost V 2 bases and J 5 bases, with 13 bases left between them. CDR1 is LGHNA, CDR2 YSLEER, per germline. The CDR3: CASSQRAGLHEQYF. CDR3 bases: TGCGCCAGCAGCCAAAGGGCGGGGCTCCACGAGCAGTACTTC.

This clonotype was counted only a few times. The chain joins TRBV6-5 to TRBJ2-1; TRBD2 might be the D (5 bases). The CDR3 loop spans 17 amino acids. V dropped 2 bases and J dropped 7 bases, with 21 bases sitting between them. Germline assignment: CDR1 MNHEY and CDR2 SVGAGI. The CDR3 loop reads CASSYPNFHRGQNEQFF. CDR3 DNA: TGTGCCAGCAGTTACCCTAACTTCCATAGAGGGCAGAATGAGCAGTTCTTC.

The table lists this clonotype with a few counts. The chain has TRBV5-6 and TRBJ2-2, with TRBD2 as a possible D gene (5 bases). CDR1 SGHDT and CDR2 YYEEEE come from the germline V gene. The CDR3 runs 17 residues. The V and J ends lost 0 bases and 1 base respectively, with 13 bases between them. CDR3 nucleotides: TGTGCCAGCAGCTTGGCGGGCTTCGGGGAGAACACCGGGGAGCTGTTTTTT. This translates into CASSLAGFGENTGELFF.

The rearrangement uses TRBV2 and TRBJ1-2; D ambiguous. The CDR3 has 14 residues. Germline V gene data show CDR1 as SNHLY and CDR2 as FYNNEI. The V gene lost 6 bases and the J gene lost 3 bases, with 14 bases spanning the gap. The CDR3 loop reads CASSAAPWDYGYTF. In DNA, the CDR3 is TGTGCCAGCAGCGCGGCACCTTGGGACTATGGCTACACCTTC.

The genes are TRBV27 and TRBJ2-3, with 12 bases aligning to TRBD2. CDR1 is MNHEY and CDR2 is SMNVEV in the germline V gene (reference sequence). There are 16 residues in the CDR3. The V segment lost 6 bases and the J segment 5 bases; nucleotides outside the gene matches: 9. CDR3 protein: CASSKTSGSFRDTQYF. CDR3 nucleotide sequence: TGTGCCAGCAGCAAGACTAGCGGGAGCTTCAGAGATACGCAGTATTTT.

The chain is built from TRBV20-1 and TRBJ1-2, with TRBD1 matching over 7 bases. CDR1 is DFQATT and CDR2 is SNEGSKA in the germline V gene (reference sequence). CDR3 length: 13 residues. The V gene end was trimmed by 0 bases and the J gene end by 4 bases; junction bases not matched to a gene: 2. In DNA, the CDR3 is TGCAGTGCTAGAGATGACAGGGTCTATGGCTACACCTTC. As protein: CSARDDRVYGYTF.

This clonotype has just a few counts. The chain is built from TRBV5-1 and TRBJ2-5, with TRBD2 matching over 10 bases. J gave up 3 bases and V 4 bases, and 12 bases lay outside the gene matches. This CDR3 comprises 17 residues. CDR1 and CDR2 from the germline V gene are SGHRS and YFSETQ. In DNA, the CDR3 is TGCGCCAGCAGCAGCCCTGTACGGACTAGCGGAGAAGAGACCCAGTACTTC. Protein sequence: CASSSPVRTSGEETQYF. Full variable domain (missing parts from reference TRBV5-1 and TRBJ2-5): KAGVTQTPRYLIKTRGQQVTLSCSPISGHRSVSWYQQTPGQGLQFLFEYFSETQRNKGNFPGRFSGRQFSNSRSEMNVSTLELGDSALYLCASSSPVRTSGEETQYFGPGTRLLVL.

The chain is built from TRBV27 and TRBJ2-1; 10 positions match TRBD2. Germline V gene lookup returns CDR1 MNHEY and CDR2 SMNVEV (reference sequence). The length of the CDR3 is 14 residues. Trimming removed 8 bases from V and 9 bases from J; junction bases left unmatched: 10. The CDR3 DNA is TGTGCCAGCCGCTTAGAACTAGCGGGGACTGAGCAGTTCTTC. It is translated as CASRLELAGTEQFF.

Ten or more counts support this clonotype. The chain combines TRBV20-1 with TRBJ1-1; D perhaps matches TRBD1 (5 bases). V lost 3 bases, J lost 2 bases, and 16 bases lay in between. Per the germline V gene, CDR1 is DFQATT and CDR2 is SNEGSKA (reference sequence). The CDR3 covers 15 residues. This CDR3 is CSARRPAGLNTEAFF. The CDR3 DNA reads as TGCAGTGCTAGGAGGCCGGCAGGGCTAAACACTGAAGCTTTCTTT.

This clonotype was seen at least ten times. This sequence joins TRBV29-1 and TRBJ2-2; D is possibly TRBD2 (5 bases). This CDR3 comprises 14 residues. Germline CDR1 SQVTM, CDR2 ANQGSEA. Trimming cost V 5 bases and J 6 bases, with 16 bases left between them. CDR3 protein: CSVREGTDSGELFF. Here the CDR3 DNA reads TGCAGCGTTCGTGAGGGTACGGATTCCGGGGAGCTGTTTTTT.

This CDR3 reads CASSFDAGGYTF. The DNA for the CDR3 is TGTGCCAGCAGCTTTGACGCGGGAGGCTACACCTTC. The chain has TRBV5-5 and TRBJ1-2; D not certain. CDR3 length: 12 amino acids. Trimming removed 2 bases from V and 8 bases from J, with 10 bases in between. In germline, CDR1 is SGHKS, CDR2 YYEKEE (reference sequence).

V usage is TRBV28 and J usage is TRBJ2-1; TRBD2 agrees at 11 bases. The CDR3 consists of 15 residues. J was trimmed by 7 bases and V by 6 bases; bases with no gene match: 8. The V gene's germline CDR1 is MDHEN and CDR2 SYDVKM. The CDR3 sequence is CASRDRLAGYNEQFF. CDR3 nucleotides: TGTGCCAGCAGGGACCGACTAGCGGGATATAATGAGCAGTTCTTC.

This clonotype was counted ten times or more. In DNA form, the CDR3 reads TGTGCCAGCAGCTCTCCGACGCTTAGGGCACAAGAGACCCAGTACTTC. Amino acids: CASSSPTLRAQETQYF. The chain employs TRBV7-2 and TRBJ2-5; D unclear. Germline V gives CDR1 SGHTA, CDR2 FQGNSA. The CDR3 contains 16 residues. The V and J ends lost 4 bases and 2 bases respectively, with 17 bases between them.

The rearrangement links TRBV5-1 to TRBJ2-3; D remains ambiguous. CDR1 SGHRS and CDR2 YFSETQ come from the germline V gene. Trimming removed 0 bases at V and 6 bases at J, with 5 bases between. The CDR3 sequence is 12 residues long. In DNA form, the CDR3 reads TGCGCCAGCAGCTTGGGGCAGGATACGCAGTATTTT. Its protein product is CASSLGQDTQYF.

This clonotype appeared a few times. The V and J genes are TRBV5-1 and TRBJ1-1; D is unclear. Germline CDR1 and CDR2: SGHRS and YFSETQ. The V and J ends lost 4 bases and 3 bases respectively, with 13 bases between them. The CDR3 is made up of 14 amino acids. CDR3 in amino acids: CASSPAGSYTEAFF. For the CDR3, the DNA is TGCGCCAGCAGCCCGGCGGGGAGTTACACTGAAGCTTTCTTT.

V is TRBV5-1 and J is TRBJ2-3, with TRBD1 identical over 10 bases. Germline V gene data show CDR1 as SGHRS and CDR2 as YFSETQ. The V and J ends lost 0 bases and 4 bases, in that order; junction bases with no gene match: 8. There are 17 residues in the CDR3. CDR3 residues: CASSLGMTGGAADTQYF. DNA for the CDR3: TGCGCCAGCAGCTTGGGGATGACAGGGGGCGCCGCAGATACGCAGTATTTT.

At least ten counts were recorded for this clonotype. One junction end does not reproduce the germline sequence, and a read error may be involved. CDR3 protein: CASSSGTGGRDTQYF. DNA of the CDR3: TGTGCTAGCAGCTCCGGGACAGGGGGCCGGGATACGCAGTATTTT. This rearrangement joins TRBV7-7 to TRBJ2-3; the match to TRBD1 covers 12 bases. The V gene's germline CDR1 is SSHAT and CDR2 FNYEAQ (reference sequence). The CDR3 runs to 15 residues.

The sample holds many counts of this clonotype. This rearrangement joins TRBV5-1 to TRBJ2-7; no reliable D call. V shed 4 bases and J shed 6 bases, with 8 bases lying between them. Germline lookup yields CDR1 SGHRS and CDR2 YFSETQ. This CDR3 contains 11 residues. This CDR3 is CASSLEFEQYF. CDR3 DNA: TGCGCCAGCAGCCTGGAGTTCGAGCAGTACTTC.

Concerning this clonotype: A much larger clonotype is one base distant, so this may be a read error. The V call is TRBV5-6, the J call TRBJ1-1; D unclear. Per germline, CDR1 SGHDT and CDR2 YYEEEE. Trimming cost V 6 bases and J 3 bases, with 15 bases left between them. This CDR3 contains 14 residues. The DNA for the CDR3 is TGTGCCAGCATCTCCGGAATTCATCACACTGAAGCTTTCTTT. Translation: CASISGIHHTEAFF.

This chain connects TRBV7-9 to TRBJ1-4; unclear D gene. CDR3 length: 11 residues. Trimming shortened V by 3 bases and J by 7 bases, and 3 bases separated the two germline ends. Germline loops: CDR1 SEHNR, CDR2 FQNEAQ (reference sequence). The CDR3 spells CASSFREKLFF. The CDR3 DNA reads TGTGCCAGCAGCTTCCGTGAAAAACTGTTTTTT.

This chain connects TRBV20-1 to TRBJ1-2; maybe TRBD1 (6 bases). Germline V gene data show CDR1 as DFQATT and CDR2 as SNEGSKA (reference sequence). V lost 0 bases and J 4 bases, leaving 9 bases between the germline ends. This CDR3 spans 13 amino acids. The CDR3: CSARDYRVYGYTF. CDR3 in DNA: TGCAGTGCTAGAGACTACAGGGTCTATGGCTACACCTTC.